These T cell receptor beta chains were read from a single sample in a study of OX40 agonist ivuxolimab in advanced cancers. Clones were sequenced by immunoSEQ multiplex PCR, and TCRdb holds only the in-frame ones, with some missing. Here the sample spans around 15,000 clones, under 85% being singletons. The source material was CD4+ or CD8+ T cells sorted from blood, sampled in a trial of the OX40 agonist ivuxolimab. Source of these receptors: an adult with an advanced solid tumor such as melanoma, head and neck, liver or kidney cancer. Both conserved end residues are part of each CDR3. Each record gives: clone size, J gene, D gene, V gene, CDR3 DNA, CDR3 protein. The D gene is left open where the match is weak. Clone sizes are given selectively: once, few, many, or a class where the clone is expanded.

>.|TRBJ2-7|.|TRBV6-1
TGTGCCAGCAGAGAGGGACGGTCCTACGAGCAGTACTTC
CASREGRSYEQYF
>.|TRBJ2-1|.|TRBV7-3
TGTGCCAGCAGCTTGGGTGCGGATGAGCAGTTCTTC
CASSLGADEQFF
>.|TRBJ1-4|TRBD1|TRBV19
TGTGCCAGTAGTCTCCGACAGGGAATTTTAAAAAAACTGTTTTTT
CASSLRQGILKKLFF
>.|TRBJ2-5|.|TRBV4-1
TGCGCCAGCAGCCTAAAAGGGATCTCGGAGACCCAGTACTTC
CASSLKGISETQYF
>.|TRBJ1-2|.|TRBV29-1
TGCAGCATTGTCGGCTACACCTTC
CSIVGYTF
>.|TRBJ2-7|.|TRBV28
TGTGCCAGCATCTTGGGACGGGAGCCCTCCTACGAGCAGTACTTC
CASILGREPSYEQYF
>.|TRBJ2-5|TRBD1|TRBV4-1
TGCGCCAGCAGCCAAGCCACAGGGGTGGGAGAGACCCAGTACTTC
CASSQATGVGETQYF
>.|TRBJ1-2|TRBD1|TRBV7-3
TGTGCCAGCTCCCCCGGGACAGGGGGCGCAGACTATGGCTACACCTTC
CASSPGTGGADYGYTF
>.|TRBJ2-5|TRBD1|TRBV12-5
TGTGCTAGTGGCCCCGGGACAGGGCTTTTAGAGACCCAGTACTTC
CASGPGTGLLETQYF
>.|TRBJ2-7|.|TRBV9
TGTGCCAGCAGCGATTCCCTGAGGGGGGGACCATACGAGCAGTACTTC
CASSDSLRGGPYEQYF
>.|TRBJ2-2|TRBD2|TRBV9
TGTGCCAGCAAATCCCCGGGGGGCACCGGGGAGCTGTTTTTT
CASKSPGGTGELFF
>.|TRBJ2-1|.|TRBV7-7
TGTGCTAGCAGCTTAGCAGAGAACCCCTACAATGAGCAGTTCTTC
CASSLAENPYNEQFF
>.|TRBJ2-1|TRBD1|TRBV5-1
TGCGCCAGCAGCTCGACAGGGAAGAATGAGCAGTTCTTC
CASSSTGKNEQFF
>.|TRBJ1-5|.|TRBV29-1
TGCAGCGTTGCAGGGGCAGTCAATCAGCCCCAGCATTTT
CSVAGAVNQPQHF
>once|TRBJ2-5|TRBD1|TRBV2
TGTGCCAGCAGTCCCGGGACAGGTGGGGGACAAGAGACCCAGTACTTC
CASSPGTGGGQETQYF
>.|TRBJ2-7|TRBD1|TRBV28
TGTGCCAGCAGTTGGGAGACAGGGGAGCAGTACTTC
CASSWETGEQYF
>few|TRBJ2-1|.|TRBV5-1
TGCGCCAGCAGCCCACACGGGGATGAGCAGTTCTTC
CASSPHGDEQFF
>.|TRBJ1-1|.|TRBV6-5
TGTGCCAGCAGTTACTCGAGGGGAGCTTTCTTT
CASSYSRGAFF
>.|TRBJ1-2|.|TRBV4-3
TGCGCCAGCAGCCAAGGATATCAGGAGAACTATGGCTACACCTTC
CASSQGYQENYGYTF
>.|TRBJ1-5|TRBD1|TRBV28
TGTGCCAGCAGTTTTACTCACGACCGACAGGGCATCGGCAATCAGCCCCAGCATTTT
CASSFTHDRQGIGNQPQHF
>.|TRBJ2-1|.|TRBV2
TGTGCCAGCACCCACGGCAGGTCGGGTGAGCAGTTCTTC
CASTHGRSGEQFF
>.|TRBJ1-5|.|TRBV28
TGTGCCAGCAGTTTGGGCAGGGAGAATCAGCCCCAGCATTTT
CASSLGRENQPQHF
>.|TRBJ1-3|.|TRBV28
TGTGCCAGCAGTGCCATCAAGCGGACACTCGGAAACACCATATATTTT
CASSAIKRTLGNTIYF
>.|TRBJ2-7|TRBD2|TRBV28
TGTGCCAGCAGTCCGCTGAAGCGGGAGGTCTCCTACGAGCAGTACTTC
CASSPLKREVSYEQYF
>.|TRBJ2-3|.|TRBV6-4
TGTGCCAGCAGTGCCCAGCCAGCCCCTACCACAGATACGCAGTATTTT
CASSAQPAPTTDTQYF
>.|TRBJ2-1|TRBD1|TRBV9
TGTGCCAGCATCTTAACGGGACAGGGGGCTGCTGAGCAGTTCTTC
CASILTGQGAAEQFF
>.|TRBJ1-6|.|TRBV7-6
TGTGCCAGCAGCTTAGCCCCCCGGGGGGATTCACCCCTCCACTTT
CASSLAPRGDSPLHF
>.|TRBJ2-1|.|TRBV27
TGTGCCAGCAGCTGGGGCTCCTACAATGAGCAGTTCTTC
CASSWGSYNEQFF
>.|TRBJ1-1|.|TRBV28
TGTGCCAGCAGTCCCGGGCCTCAAGCTTTCTTT
CASSPGPQAFF
>.|TRBJ1-5|.|TRBV4-1
TGCGCCAGCAGCCACCGCTGGGAAGCTCAGCCCCAGCATTTT
CASSHRWEAQPQHF
>.|TRBJ2-1|.|TRBV27
TGTGCCAGCAGTTTCGGTGGGGTCTACAATGAGCAGTTCTTC
CASSFGGVYNEQFF
>.|TRBJ1-4|.|TRBV4-3
TGCGCCAGCAGCCAAGATTTTTCGCGGGCGGGTGAAAAACTGTTTTTT
CASSQDFSRAGEKLFF
>.|TRBJ2-1|.|TRBV4-1
TGCGCCAGCAGCCCGGGGCCGAACAATGAGCAGTTCTTC
CASSPGPNNEQFF
>.|TRBJ2-3|.|TRBV6-6
TGTGCCAGCAGTTACTCGCCACTAGATACGCAGTATTTT
CASSYSPLDTQYF
>.|TRBJ2-7|TRBD2|TRBV6-5
TGTGCCAGCAGTTCCACTGCTAGCGGGAGAAGTGAGCAGTACTTC
CASSSTASGRSEQYF
>.|TRBJ2-1|TRBD2|TRBV15
TGTGCCACCAGACTAGCGGGAAGGATTAGCTCCTACAATGAGCAGTTCTTC
CATRLAGRISSYNEQFF
>.|TRBJ2-1|TRBD1|TRBV4-2
TGTGCCAGCAGCCCCCGGGTGGGACAGGGGGTCCGCTCCTACAATGAGCAGTTCTTC
CASSPRVGQGVRSYNEQFF
>.|TRBJ2-2|.|TRBV15
TGTGCCACCAGCAGAGAAGGGAACGGGGCCATAGCCGGGGAGCTGTTTTTT
CATSREGNGAIAGELFF
>few|TRBJ1-6|.|TRBV11-2
TGTGCCAGCAGCCGTGCGGGGAATAATTCACCCCTCCACTTT
CASSRAGNNSPLHF
>.|TRBJ2-7|TRBD2|TRBV4-2
TGTGCCAGCAGCCAAGTGGCTAGCGGGAGTTCCGGGTACGAGCAGTACTTC
CASSQVASGSSGYEQYF
>.|TRBJ2-7|.|TRBV19
TGTGCCAGTAGTATAGTAGGGACCGGCTACGAGCAGTACTTC
CASSIVGTGYEQYF
>.|TRBJ2-7|TRBD1|TRBV4-3
TGCGCCAGCAGCCAAGATCGATCAGGGGGAGTAGACGAGCAGTACTTC
CASSQDRSGGVDEQYF
>.|TRBJ2-7|.|TRBV7-2
TGTGCCAGCAGCGTAACTAGTGTAGTCCCGTACGAGCAGTACTTC
CASSVTSVVPYEQYF
>once|TRBJ2-2|.|TRBV27
TGTGCCAGCAGGCTTTACACCGGGGAGCTGTTTTTT
CASRLYTGELFF
>.|TRBJ1-2|.|TRBV4-3
TGCGCCAGCAGCCACCCTACAGGTGGCTACACCTTC
CASSHPTGGYTF
>.|TRBJ1-6|.|TRBV4-2
TGTGCCAGCAGCCTTTCAAGTGATTCACCCCTCCACTTT
CASSLSSDSPLHF
>.|TRBJ2-7|.|TRBV6-5
TGTGCCAGCAGCCGCGACCCAAGCTCCTACGAGCAGTACTTC
CASSRDPSSYEQYF
>.|TRBJ1-1|.|TRBV6-1
TGTGCCAGCAGTGAACCATTCAGGCCCGGCACTGAAGCTTTCTTT
CASSEPFRPGTEAFF
>once|TRBJ2-7|.|TRBV4-3
TGCGCCAGCAGCCAAGAGTTTAGCGGCTACGAGCAGTACTTC
CASSQEFSGYEQYF
>.|TRBJ2-7|.|TRBV11-3
TGTGCCAGCAGCGTAAGCGCGGGAAGGTCCGAGCAGTACTTC
CASSVSAGRSEQYF
>.|TRBJ2-1|.|TRBV9
TGTGCCAGCAGCGTAGAGGTGGGAGTGGGGCTTGAGCAGTTCTTC
CASSVEVGVGLEQFF
>.|TRBJ2-6|TRBD2|TRBV7-8
TGTGCCAGCGGCGCCGGGACTAGCGGCTCTGGGGCCAACGTCCTGACTTTC
CASGAGTSGSGANVLTF
>.|TRBJ2-1|.|TRBV7-5
TGTGCCAGAAGCTTAAGGTTAGCGGGAGGTCGGAGCTCCTACAATGAGCAGTTCTTC
CARSLRLAGGRSSYNEQFF
>.|TRBJ2-1|.|TRBV12-1
TGTGCCAGCAGCCCCCCCCCAGGGCAGGGCAAACCCCAGTTCTTC
CASSPPPGQGKPQFF
>.|TRBJ2-7|.|TRBV18
TGTGCCAGCTCATACCCACCCCCCAGCTACGAGCAGTACTTC
CASSYPPPSYEQYF
>.|TRBJ1-1|.|TRBV30
TGTGCCTGGACAGGGATGAACACTGAAGCTTTCTTT
CAWTGMNTEAFF
>once|TRBJ2-7|TRBD1|TRBV7-3
TGTGCCAGCAGGCCCGACAGGGACTACGAGCAGTACTTC
CASRPDRDYEQYF
>few|TRBJ1-4|TRBD1|TRBV9
TGTGCCAGCAGCGTCGGGACAGGGGGTGAAAAACTGTTTTTT
CASSVGTGGEKLFF